The present T cell receptor beta chain was sequenced within a study of OX40 agonist ivuxolimab in advanced cancers. Study information: Ivuxolimab, an antibody acting as an agonist of OX40 (CD134), was used to treat patients.

TCRdb's copy holds only in-frame clones and misses some; the assay was immunoSEQ multiplex PCR. The sample includes 50,000 to 70,000 clones, roughly 93% of them seen just once. The TCR originated in an adult with an advanced solid tumor such as melanoma, head and neck, liver or kidney cancer. The specimen was CD4+ or CD8+ T cells sorted from blood, collected in a trial of the OX40 agonist ivuxolimab.

In DNA form, the CDR3 reads TGTGCCAGCAGCTTAGCCCACGGTGGGGGCCCCGAGCAGTACTTC. Its translation: CASSLAHGGGPEQYF. The V call is TRBV11-2, the J call TRBJ2-7; tentative D call: TRBD1 (6 bases). The CDR3 extends over 15 amino acids. V gave up 1 base and J gave up 6 bases, with 16 bases separating them. Germline V lookup: CDR1 SGHAT, CDR2 FQNNGV.